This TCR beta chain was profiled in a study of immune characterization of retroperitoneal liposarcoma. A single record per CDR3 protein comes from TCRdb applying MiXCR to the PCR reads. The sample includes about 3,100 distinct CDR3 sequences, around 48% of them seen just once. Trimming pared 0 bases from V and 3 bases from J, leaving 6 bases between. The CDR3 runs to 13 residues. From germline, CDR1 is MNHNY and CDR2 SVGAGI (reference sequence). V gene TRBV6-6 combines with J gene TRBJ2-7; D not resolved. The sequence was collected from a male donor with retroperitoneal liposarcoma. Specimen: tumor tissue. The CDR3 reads CASSYSRYYEQYF. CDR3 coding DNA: TGTGCCAGCAGTTACTCGAGGTACTACGAGCAGTACTTC.